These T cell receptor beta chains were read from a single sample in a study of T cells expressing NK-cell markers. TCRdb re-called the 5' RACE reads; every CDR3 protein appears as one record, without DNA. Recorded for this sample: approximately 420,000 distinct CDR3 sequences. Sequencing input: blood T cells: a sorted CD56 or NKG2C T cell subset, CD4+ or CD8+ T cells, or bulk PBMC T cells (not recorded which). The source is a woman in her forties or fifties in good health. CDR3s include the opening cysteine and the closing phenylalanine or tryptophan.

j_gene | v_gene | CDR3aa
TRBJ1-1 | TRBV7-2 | CASSLEFFRAFF
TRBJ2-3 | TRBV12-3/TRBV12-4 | CASIETLRLDTQYF
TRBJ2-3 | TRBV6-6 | CASSQTSGRAGDTQYF
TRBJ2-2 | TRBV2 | CASGTSGRNTGELFF
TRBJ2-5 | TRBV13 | CASSFGQGRGETQYF
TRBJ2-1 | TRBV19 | CASHRRASYNEQFF
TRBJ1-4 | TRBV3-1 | CASSQEPEGTPEKLFF
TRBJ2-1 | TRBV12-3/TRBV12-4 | CASSFLQGKRYNEQFF
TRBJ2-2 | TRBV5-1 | CASSLAVRGRNTGELFF
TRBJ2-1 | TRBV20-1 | CSASYASGSYNEQFF
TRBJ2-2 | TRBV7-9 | CASSPPGVSSGELFF
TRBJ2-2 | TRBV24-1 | CATTTGWSDTGELFF
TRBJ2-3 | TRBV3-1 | CASSQGTSGRNTQYF
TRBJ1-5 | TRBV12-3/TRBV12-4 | CASSLSGAGWDQPQHF
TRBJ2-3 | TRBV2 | CASSGTGAEVVTQYF
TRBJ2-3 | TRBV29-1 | CSVLIRLALADTQYF
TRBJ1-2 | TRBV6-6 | CASSLIDSGSGYTF
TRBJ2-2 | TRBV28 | CASSFSTSTGELFF
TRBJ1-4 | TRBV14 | CASSQDTSRNEKLFF
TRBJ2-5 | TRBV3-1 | CASSQALLVSGETQYF
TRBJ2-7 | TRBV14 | CASSTYSGSYEQYF
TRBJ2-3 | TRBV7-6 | CASSLGAGGGPDTQYF
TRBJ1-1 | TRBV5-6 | CASSVGTWGTEAFF
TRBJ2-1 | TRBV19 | CASSIVGAPSYNEQFF
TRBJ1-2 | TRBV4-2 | CASSQVPRGYTF
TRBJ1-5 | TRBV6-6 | CACGGSGQPQHF
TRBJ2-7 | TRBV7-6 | CASSLEGGELYEQYF
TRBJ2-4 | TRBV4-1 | CASSQVSTGLAKNIQYF
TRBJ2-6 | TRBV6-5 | CASSYWSSGANVLTF
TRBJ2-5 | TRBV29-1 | CSVMRARQGLGETQYF
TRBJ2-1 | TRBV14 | CASSQPGGPYNEQFF
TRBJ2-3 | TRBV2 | CASNSGLRETTDTQYF
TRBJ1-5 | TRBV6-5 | CASRLTQGNQPQHF
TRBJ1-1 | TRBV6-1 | CASSDRGNYAEAFF
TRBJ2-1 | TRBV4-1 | CASSHLSGSSYNEQFF
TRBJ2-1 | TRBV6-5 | CASSWGVAGRNEQFF
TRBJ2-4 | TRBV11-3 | CASSSSGKNIQYF
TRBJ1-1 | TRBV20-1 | CSAKPGGSRSEAFF
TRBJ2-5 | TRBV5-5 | CASSRLMGGETQYF
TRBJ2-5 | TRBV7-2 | CASSLGWEGTQYF
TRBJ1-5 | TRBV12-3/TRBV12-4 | CASSSILGGSQPQHF
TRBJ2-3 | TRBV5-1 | CASSRRTPSGTSSTDTQYF
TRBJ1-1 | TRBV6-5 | CASSYSRGPGAPTEAFF
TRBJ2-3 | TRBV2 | CASTGPSSDTQYF
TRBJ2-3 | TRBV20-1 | CSASKPTAFTDTQYF
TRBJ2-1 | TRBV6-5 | CASSYLPRGEYNEQFF
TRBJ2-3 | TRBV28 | CASRFRTSGTDTQYF
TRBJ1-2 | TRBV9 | CASSVPGQGYGYTF
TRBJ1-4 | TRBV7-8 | CASRQQGGFEKLFF
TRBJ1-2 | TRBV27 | CASSLKGQANYGYTF
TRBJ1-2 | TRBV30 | CAWSPDNYGYTF
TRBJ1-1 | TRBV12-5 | CASGLAMKGTEAFF
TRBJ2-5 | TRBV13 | CASSLETTGRRETQYF